This entry describes one T cell receptor beta chain. This record belongs to a study of control samples from healthy donors and cancer patients. TCRdb keeps only in-frame clones here, not all; method: immunoSEQ multiplex PCR. Here the sample spans about 100,000 clones, around 89% being singletons. V lost 2 bases, J lost 5 bases, and 19 bases lay in between. The V gene's germline CDR1 is SGHNT and CDR2 YYREEE (reference sequence). CDR3 length: 17 amino acids. The specimen was blood. The chain recombines TRBV5-4 with TRBJ2-2; TRBD1 is a possible D gene (6 bases). The source of this sequence is a man younger than 40 in good health. CDR3 region: CASSFPGQRTGTGELFF. The CDR3 nucleotides read TGTGCCAGCAGCTTCCCGGGACAAAGGACTGGTACCGGGGAGCTGTTTTTT.